This entry concerns a single T cell receptor (beta chain). Its cognate antigen has yet to be identified. No base quality information exists; no much larger clone differs at one position. This entry belongs to a study of blood T cell repertoires in COVID-19 (dated by TCRdb to 2018 to 2020). About the investigation overall: Collaborator samples came from the United States, Italy and Spain and covered acute and convalescent phases of COVID-19. The prospective study material was composed of cDNA or gDNA derived from T cells, B-cell-depleted T cells, or PBMCs. The dataset comprised deeply sampled blood TCRbeta repertoires from subjects exposed to, actively infected with, or recovered from COVID-19. The repertoires were made available in a free public database intended to serve as a resource for research on the immune response to SARS-CoV-2. Samples were obtained from the ongoing ImmuneRACE study (first 160 participants) and from some 1,200 subjects provided by 6 global collaborators. The sample metadata nearly always contained a de-identified subject ID, COVID-19 status, age in years and sex. Where available, HLA class I and class II types were taken from metadata supplied by the sample provider and were not determined by assay-based typing.

Unmatched junction bases come to 4, with V trimmed by 4 bases and J by 5 bases. Taken from the germline V gene, the CDR1 and CDR2 loops are ENHRY and SYGVKD. From its cysteine to its phenylalanine, the CDR3 spans 14 amino acids. The sequence is cut down to CDR3 DNA, 42 bases in frame from base 1. On the study overall, not on this receptor specifically: The amount of clinical and demographic metadata varied by source and participant and was provided uncurated.

TCRbeta CDR3 regions were amplified from genomic DNA by means of the immunoSEQ Assay, a bias-controlled multiplex PCR. The authors' pipeline ran thus. The number of nucleated cells in each sample was estimated by amplification of reference gene primers within the assay. To quantify the absolute abundance of each unique TCRbeta CDR3 rearrangement, sequence reads were collapsed and filtered. For each sample, productive Simpson clonality was calculated by taking the square root of Simpson's diversity index across productive rearrangements. What TCRdb holds here is the immuneACCESS table cut down to in-frame rearrangements. Part of the clones is not present; checked against another copy, under half of the missing clones reflect an unresolved V gene, and the others are unexplained. The V and J calls and clone size come from that table; D and trimming were worked out from the DNA. The sample table shows around 140,000 clones, and 75% to 85% are seen once. Together, the top ten hold roughly a tenth of the sample.

The collaborating institutions used their own protocols to collect whole blood in K2EDTA tubes. For TCRbeta analysis, collaborators shipped samples in one of three forms: frozen whole blood, isolated PBMCs, or DNA extracted from either of those sample types. The rearrangement joined TRBV10-3 to TRBJ2-2, with TRBD2 identical over 7 junction bases. The TCR sequence derives from a man in his sixties with active or convalescent COVID-19. Sample: peripheral blood. The sequenced DNA is TGTGCCATCAGTGGGCGGGAGTGGACCGGGGAGCTGTTTTTT. Its protein reads: CAISGREWTGELFF.